This T cell receptor beta chain comes out of a study of T cells after yellow fever vaccination. The germline gives CDR1 SGHRS, CDR2 YFSETQ. CDR3 length: 14 amino acids. TCRdb processed the 5' RACE reads anew with MiXCR; each CDR3 protein has one entry. Among around 590,000 distinct CDR3 sequences listed, 9% to 15% were seen once. Comment on this clonotype: The junction departs from germline at one end; a sequencing error may be responsible.

This chain links TRBV5-1 with TRBJ2-1; perhaps TRBD2 as D (5 bases). This specimen consisted of PBMCs, obtained on the day of the yellow fever booster vaccination. The clonotype comes from a man aged 30-40 years who received the YFV17D yellow fever vaccine. The CDR3 region has the DNA TGCGCCAGCGGGGAGTCCGGGGATCGGAATGATCAGTTCTTC. Amino acid sequence: CASGESGDRNDQFF.